This TCR beta chain appears in the sequencing data of a study of blood T cell repertoires in COVID-19. About the research overall: Samples taken during acute and convalescent COVID-19 were collected in the United States, Italy and Spain.

This clone was seen only a few times. The ends lost 1 base at V and 3 bases at J; junction bases unmatched: 6. Looked up from germline, CDR1 is SGHTA and CDR2 is FQGNSA. The CDR3 runs 17 residues. As originally analysed: Using reference gene primer amplification, nucleated cell counts were estimated. Using immunoSEQ multiplex PCR, the repertoire was profiled, and TCRdb retains in-frame clones only, with some absent. That table supplies the V and J calls and clone size; D and trimming were determined from the DNA. The sample holds about 78,000 clones, over 80% seen once. V usage is TRBV7-2 and J usage is TRBJ2-2, with TRBD1 matching 9 bases. This clonotype originated in a man between 60 and 75 years old with active or convalescent COVID-19. Material for sequencing was peripheral blood. The CDR3 nucleotides read TGTGCCAGCAGCTTAGAAGGGGACAGGGCTTACACCGGGGAGCTGTTTTTT. It codes for CASSLEGDRAYTGELFF.